This T cell receptor beta chain was found in a study of CD8+ T cells in alopecia areata listed by TCRdb under 2018. For context, the study as a whole: Treated patients were enrolled in an open-label pilot trial of oral tofacitinib, 5 to 10 mg twice daily, for moderate-to-severe alopecia areata. Human TCRbeta sequencing covered scalp tissue and sorted CD4+ and CD8+ peripheral blood T cells from patchy and totalis/universalis alopecia areata patients and healthy controls. Biopsies were taken from tofacitinib-treated patients at baseline and at 4 and 24 weeks of treatment, and a later scalp biopsy was taken in several of the tofacitinib-treated patients. immunoSEQ multiplex PCR using 35 Vbeta forward primers and 13 Jbeta reverse primers was used to amplify TCRbeta CDR3 regions. Clonality in the scalp was compared among normal scalp (n=4), patchy alopecia areata scalp (n=8), and alopecia totalis/universalis scalp (n=8). Patients stayed on tofacitinib for 6 to 18 months and then had 6 months of follow-up off drug so that delayed response and recurrence could be assessed. For the treated patients, the SALT score, which quantifies what percentage of scalp surface area is affected, served as the measure of disease severity. High-throughput TCRbeta sequencing was used to examine T cell clonal expansion in alopecia areata in both the C3H/HeJ mouse model and human patients. The RNA source kit depended on sample type: the PAXgene miRNA kit for fixed scalp, the miRNeasy kit for PBMCs, and the RNeasy kit for mouse skin.

What the authors observed across the whole study: With tofacitinib, both scalp clonality and the number of expanded CD8+ clones among the top 100 scalp clones went down significantly. The treated cohort was small, with a single nonresponder, so links between baseline CD8+ expansion and response need larger studies. Lesional scalp, especially in alopecia totalis/universalis, showed higher clonality and more expanded CD8+ clones than normal scalp, suggesting antigenic drive. During tofacitinib treatment, many expanded lesional clones remained in scalp and blood, and this persistence may partly explain relapse after treatment is stopped. Resident alphabeta T cells in normal human skin are also sequenced, complicating scalp TCR repertoire analysis, unlike mouse skin dominated by gammadelta T cells. TCR sequences shared between patients were less clear than in mice, possibly partly because of HLA diversity in the patient population.

The sample's time point label, in plain terms: about 25 weeks on oral tofacitinib. What this sample's treatment or condition label stands for: oral pan-JAK inhibitor, 5-10 mg twice daily. Lesional scalp punch biopsies and peripheral blood were obtained from alopecia areata patients. PBMCs were separated by density centrifugation and stained for CD3, CD4 and CD8, after which CD4+ and CD8+ T cells were sorted on a FACSAria. This clone was found a few times. The antigen it recognizes is unknown. Base qualities are missing; no much larger clone stands one base away. The library relied on the immunoSEQ multiplex PCR assay. For TCR sequencing, RNA was extracted from every sample and reverse transcribed into cDNA to serve as template. SuperScript III was used for first-strand cDNA synthesis, primed with a 2:1 mix of oligo-dT and random hexamers. A synthetic immune receptor repertoire was used to assess amplification bias, and residual bias was removed computationally. Per the source publication's procedure: Raw reads were preprocessed to remove errors, and CDR3 was defined according to IMGT conventions as the region from the conserved cysteine to phenylalanine. Clonality was computed by normalizing Shannon entropy by log2 of the number of productive unique TCRs and subtracting the result from 1. Whether scalp clones were CD4 or CD8 was inferred by matching scalp TCRbeta sequences against CD4 and CD8 repertoires sorted from blood. TCRdb mirrors the immuneACCESS table, restricted to in-frame sequences. Some clones are absent from its copies; in checked studies, under half trace to an unresolved V gene, and the reason for the others is unknown. The DNA was the basis for D and trimming; V, J and clone size are from that table. The sample contains around 100,000 clones, roughly 46% of them found a single time. Less than 20% of the sample lies in the top ten.

The material sequenced was CD8+ T cells sorted from blood, taken at week 24, from a patient treated with tofacitinib. The receptor's source is a human donor with alopecia areata.

The bases read TGTGCCAGCAGTTTAATTCGGGGGGCTCCGGAGACCCAGTACTTC. This encodes CASSLIRGAPETQYF. The chain couples TRBV27 to TRBJ2-5, with a tentative D gene TRBD2 over 7 matching bases. Taken from cysteine to phenylalanine, the CDR3 has 15 residues. CDR3 DNA is the only sequence kept; it has 45 bases, read in frame from the first base. V and J lose 2 bases and 5 bases, and a span of 15 bases separates them. CDR1 and CDR2, per the germline V gene (reference sequence), are MNHEY and SMNVEV.